This T cell receptor beta chain was retrieved from a study of beta chain features in type 1 diabetes. Points from the study as a whole: All four CD4+ subsets from Type 1 diabetes patients carried moderately but significantly shorter TCRB CDR3s. These data did not resolve whether HLA type affects TCRB rearrangement.

The V end lost 5 bases, the J end lost 4 bases, and 15 bases lay between the germline ends. Germline CDR1 SQVTM, CDR2 ANQGSEA. The CDR3 totals 13 residues. Sorting based on CD45RO/CCR7/CD25/CD127/CD95/CD27 separated CD4+ naive, central memory, regulatory and stem cell-like memory cells. Expressed TCRB transcripts were sequenced because the entire RNA isolate underwent reverse transcription. The method was immunoSEQ multiplex PCR; TCRdb's version includes in-frame clones alone and lacks a portion of them. The sample includes around 280,000 clones, over 12% of them seen just once. This clone was picked up a small number of times. Its antigen remains unknown.

The clonotype originates from a man in his late teens or twenties with type 1 diabetes. The V and J genes are TRBV29-1 and TRBJ2-7; D not resolved. Material for sequencing was naive CD4+ T cells from blood. In DNA, the CDR3 is TGCAGCGTTCGTCAAAAACAGAGATACGAGCAGTACTTC. Translated: CSVRQKQRYEQYF.